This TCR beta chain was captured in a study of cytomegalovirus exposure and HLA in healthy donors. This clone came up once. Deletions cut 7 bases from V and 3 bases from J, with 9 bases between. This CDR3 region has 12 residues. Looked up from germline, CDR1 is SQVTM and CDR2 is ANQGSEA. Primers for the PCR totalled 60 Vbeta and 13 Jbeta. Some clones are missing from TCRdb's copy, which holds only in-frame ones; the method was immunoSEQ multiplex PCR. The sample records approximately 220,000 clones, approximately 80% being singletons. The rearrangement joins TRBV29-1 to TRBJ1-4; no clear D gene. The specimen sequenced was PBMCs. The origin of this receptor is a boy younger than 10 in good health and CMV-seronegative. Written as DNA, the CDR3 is TGCAGCGCCGCGGGTTCTAATGAAAAACTGTTTTTT. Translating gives CSAAGSNEKLFF. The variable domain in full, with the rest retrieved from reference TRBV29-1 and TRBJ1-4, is SAVISQKPSRDICQRGTSLTIQCQVDSQVTMMFWYRQQPGQSLTLIATANQGSEATYESGFVIDKFPISRPNLTFSTLTVSNMSPEDSSIYLCSAAGSNEKLFFGSGTQLSVL.